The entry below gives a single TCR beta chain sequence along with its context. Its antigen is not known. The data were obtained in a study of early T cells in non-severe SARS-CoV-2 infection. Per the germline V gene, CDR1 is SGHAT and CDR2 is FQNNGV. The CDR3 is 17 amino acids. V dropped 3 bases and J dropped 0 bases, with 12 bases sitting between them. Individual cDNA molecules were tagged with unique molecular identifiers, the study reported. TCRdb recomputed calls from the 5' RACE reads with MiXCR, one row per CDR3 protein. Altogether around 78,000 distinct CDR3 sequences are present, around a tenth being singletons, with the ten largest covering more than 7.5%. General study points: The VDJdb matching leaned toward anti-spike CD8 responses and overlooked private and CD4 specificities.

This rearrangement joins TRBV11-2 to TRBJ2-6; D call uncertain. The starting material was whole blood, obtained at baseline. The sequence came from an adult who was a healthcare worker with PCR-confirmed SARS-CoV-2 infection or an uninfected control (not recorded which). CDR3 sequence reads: CASSLPRTNSGANVLTF. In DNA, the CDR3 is TGTGCCAGCAGCTTGCCAAGGACCAACTCTGGGGCCAACGTCCTGACTTTC.